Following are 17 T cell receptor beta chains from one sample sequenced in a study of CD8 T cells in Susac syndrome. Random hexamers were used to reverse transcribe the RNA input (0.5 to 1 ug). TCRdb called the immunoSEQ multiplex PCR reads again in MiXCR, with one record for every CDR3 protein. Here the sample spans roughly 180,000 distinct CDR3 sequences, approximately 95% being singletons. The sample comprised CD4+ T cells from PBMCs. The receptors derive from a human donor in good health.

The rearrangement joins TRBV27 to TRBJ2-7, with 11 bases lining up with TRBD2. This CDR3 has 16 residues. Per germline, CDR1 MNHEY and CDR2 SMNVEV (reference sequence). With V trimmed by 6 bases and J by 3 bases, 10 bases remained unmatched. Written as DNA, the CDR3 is TGTGCCAGCAGCTCTATCCTAGCGGGAGGAGGCTACGAGCAGTACTTC. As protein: CASSSILAGGGYEQYF.

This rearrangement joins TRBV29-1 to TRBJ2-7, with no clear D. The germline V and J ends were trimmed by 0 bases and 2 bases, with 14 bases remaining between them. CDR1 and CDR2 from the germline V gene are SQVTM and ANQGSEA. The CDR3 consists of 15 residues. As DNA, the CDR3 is TGCAGCGTTGAAGATCCTGCAGGCAGACCCTACGAGCAGTACTTC. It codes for CSVEDPAGRPYEQYF.

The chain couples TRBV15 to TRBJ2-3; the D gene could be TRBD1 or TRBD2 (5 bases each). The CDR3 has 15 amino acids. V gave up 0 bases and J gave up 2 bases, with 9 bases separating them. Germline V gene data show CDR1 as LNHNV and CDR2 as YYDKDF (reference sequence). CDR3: CATSRDLGDTDTQYF. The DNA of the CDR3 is TGTGCCACCAGCAGAGATCTGGGGGACACAGATACGCAGTATTTT.

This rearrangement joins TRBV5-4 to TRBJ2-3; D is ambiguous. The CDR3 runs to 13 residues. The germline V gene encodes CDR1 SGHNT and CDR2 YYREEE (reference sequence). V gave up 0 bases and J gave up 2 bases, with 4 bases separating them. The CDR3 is CASSLETTDTQYF. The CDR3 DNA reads TGTGCCAGCAGCTTGGAGACCACAGATACGCAGTATTTT.

The CDR3 DNA sequence: TGTGCCAGCAGCCCCAGTCTAGCGGGGGATCAAGAGACCCAGTACTTC. It is translated as CASSPSLAGDQETQYF. The genes are TRBV3-1 and TRBJ2-5; 10 positions agree with TRBD2. V gave up 4 bases and J gave up 2 bases; unmatched junction bases: 7. Germline CDR1 reads LGHDT; CDR2 reads YNNKEL (reference sequence). This CDR3 has 16 residues.

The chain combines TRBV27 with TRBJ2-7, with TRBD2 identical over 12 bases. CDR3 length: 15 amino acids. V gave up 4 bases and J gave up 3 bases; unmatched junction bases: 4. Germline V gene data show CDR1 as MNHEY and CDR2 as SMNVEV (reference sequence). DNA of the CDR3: TGTGCCAGCAGTTCTCTGACTAGCGGGAGCTACGAGCAGTACTTC. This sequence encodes CASSSLTSGSYEQYF.

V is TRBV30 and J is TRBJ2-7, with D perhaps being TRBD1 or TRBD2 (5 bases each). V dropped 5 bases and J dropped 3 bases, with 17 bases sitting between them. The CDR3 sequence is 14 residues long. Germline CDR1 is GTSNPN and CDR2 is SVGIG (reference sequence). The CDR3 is CAWEGRITFYEQYF. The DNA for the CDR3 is TGTGCCTGGGAGGGACGGATTACATTCTACGAGCAGTACTTC.

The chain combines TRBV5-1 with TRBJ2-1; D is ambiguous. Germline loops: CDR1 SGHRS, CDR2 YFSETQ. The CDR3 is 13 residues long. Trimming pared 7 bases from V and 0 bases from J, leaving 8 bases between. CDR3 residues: CASGSSSYNEQFF. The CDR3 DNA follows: TGCGCCAGCGGGTCCAGCTCCTACAATGAGCAGTTCTTC.

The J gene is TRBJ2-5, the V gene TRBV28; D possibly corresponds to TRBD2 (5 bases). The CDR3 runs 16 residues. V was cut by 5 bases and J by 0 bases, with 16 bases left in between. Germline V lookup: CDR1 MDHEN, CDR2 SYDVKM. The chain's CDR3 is CASSTGGASNQETQYF. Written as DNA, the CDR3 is TGTGCCAGCAGTACCGGTGGCGCTAGCAACCAAGAGACCCAGTACTTC.

CDR3 amino acids: CATSDQSTYGYTF. The CDR3 DNA is TGTGCCACCAGTGATCAAAGTACATATGGCTACACCTTC. V and J are TRBV24-1 and TRBJ1-2, with D unclear. CDR3 length: 13 residues. The ends were cut back, 3 bases at V and 5 bases at J, with 9 bases in the middle. Germline lookup yields CDR1 KGHDR and CDR2 SFDVKD.

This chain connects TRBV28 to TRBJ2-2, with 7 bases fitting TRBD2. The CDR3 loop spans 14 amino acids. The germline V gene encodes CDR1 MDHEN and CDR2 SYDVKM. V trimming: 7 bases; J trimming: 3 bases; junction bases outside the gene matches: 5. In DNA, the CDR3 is TGTGCCAGCACTAGCGGACCTTACACCGGGGAGCTGTTTTTT. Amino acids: CASTSGPYTGELFF.

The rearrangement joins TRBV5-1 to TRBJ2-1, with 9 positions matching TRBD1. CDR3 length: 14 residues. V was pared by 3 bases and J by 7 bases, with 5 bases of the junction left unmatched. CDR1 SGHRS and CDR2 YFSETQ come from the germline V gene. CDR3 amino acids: CASSSTGGWNEQFF. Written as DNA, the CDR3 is TGCGCCAGCAGCTCGACAGGGGGTTGGAATGAGCAGTTCTTC.

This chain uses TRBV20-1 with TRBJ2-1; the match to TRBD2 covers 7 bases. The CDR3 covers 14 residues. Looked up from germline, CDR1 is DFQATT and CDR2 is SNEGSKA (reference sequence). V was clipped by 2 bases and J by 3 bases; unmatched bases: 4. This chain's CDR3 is CSARRLADYNEQFF. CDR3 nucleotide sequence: TGCAGTGCTAGACGTCTAGCGGACTACAATGAGCAGTTCTTC.

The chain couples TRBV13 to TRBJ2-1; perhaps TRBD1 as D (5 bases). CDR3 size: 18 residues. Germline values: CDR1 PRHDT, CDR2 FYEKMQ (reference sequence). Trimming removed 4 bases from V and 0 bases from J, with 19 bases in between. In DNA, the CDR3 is TGTGCCAGCAGCTATGGGGCTCTAGGTTCCCGCTCCTACAATGAGCAGTTCTTC. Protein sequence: CASSYGALGSRSYNEQFF. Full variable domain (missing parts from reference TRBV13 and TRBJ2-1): AAGVIQSPRHLIKEKRETATLKCYPIPRHDTVYWYQQGPGQDPQFLISFYEKMQSDKGSIPDRFSAQQFSDYHSELNMSSLELGDSALYFCASSYGALGSRSYNEQFFGPGTRLTVL.

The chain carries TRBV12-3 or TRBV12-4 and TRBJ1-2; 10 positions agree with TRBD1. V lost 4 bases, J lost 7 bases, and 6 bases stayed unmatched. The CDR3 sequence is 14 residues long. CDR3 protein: CASSYRDRGIGYTF. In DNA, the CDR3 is TGTGCCAGCAGTTACCGGGACAGGGGTATTGGCTACACCTTC.

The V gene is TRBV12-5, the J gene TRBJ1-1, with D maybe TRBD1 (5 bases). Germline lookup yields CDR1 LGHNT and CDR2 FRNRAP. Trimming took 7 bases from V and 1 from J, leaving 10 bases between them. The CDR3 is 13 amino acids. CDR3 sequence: CASAIQGNTEAFF. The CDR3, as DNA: TGTGCTAGTGCCATTCAGGGGAACACTGAAGCTTTCTTT.

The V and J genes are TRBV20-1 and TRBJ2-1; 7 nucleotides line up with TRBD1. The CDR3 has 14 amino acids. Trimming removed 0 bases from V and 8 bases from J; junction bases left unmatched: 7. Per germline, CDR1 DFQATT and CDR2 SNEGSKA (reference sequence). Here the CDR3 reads CSARDRQGVYEQFF. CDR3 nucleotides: TGCAGTGCTAGAGATCGGCAGGGGGTGTATGAGCAGTTCTTC.